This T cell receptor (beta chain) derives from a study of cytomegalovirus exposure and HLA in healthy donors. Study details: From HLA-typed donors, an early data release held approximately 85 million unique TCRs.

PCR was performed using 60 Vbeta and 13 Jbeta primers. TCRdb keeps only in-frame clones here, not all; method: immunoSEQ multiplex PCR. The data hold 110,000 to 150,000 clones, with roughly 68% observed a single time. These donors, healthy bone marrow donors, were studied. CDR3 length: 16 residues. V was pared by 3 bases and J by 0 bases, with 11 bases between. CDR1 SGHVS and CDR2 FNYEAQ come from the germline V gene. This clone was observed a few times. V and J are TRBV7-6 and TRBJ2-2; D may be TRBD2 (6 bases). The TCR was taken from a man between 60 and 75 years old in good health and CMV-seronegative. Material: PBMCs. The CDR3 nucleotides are TGTGCCAGCAGCTTTAGTCTAGCGACGAACACCGGGGAGCTGTTTTTT. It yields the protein CASSFSLATNTGELFF.